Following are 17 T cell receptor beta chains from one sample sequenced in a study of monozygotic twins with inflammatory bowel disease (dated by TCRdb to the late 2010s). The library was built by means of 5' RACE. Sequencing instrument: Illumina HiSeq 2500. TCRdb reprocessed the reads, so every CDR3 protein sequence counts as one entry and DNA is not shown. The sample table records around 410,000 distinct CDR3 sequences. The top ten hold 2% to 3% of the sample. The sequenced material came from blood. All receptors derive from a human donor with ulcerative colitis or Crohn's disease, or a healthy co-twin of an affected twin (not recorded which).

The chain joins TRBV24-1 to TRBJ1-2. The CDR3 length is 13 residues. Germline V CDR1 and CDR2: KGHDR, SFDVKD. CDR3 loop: CATSDFGGDGYTF.

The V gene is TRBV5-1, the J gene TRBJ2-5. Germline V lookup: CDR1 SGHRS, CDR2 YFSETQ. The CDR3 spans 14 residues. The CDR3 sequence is CASSLDGFQETQYF.

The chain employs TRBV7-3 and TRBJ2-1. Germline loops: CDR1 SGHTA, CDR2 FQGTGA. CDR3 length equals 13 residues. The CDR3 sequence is CASSLILGNEQFF.

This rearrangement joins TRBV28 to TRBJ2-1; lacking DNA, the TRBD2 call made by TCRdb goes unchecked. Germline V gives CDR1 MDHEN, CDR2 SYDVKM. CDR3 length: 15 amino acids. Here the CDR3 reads CASTELAGADNEQFF.

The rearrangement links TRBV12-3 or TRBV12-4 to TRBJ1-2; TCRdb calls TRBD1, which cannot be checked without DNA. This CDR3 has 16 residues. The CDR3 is CASTWGTTMPTEGYTF.

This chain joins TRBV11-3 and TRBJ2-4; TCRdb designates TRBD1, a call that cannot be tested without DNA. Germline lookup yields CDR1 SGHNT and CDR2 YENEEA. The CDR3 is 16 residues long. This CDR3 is CASSLTSGTGSNIQYF.

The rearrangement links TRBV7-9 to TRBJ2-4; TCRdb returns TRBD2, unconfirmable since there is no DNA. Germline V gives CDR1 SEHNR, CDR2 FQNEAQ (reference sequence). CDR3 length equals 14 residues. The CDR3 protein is CASSLETGGNIQYF.

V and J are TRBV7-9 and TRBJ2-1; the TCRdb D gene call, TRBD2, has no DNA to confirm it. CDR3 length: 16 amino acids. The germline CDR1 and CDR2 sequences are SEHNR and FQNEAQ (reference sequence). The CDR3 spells CASSPRGSGSVDEQFF. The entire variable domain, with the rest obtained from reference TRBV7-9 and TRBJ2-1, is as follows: DTGVSQNPRHKITKRGQNVTFRCDPISEHNRLYWYRQTLGQGPEFLTYFQNEAQLEKSRLLSDRFSAERPKGSFSTLEIQRTEQGDSAMYLCASSPRGSGSVDEQFFGPGTRLTVL.

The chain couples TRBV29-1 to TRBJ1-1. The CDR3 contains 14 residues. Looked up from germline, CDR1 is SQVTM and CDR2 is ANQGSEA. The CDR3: CSGAVPRENTEAFF.

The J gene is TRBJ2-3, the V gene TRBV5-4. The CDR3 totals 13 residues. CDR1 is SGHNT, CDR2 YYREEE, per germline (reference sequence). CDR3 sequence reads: CASSLAVSDTQYF.

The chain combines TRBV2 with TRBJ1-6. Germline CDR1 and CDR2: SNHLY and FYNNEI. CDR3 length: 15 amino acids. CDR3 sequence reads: CASSVARDYNSPLHF.

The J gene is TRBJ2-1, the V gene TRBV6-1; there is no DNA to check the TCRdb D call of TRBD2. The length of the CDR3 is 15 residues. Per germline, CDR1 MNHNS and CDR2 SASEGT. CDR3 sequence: CASSDSGGLDNEQFF.

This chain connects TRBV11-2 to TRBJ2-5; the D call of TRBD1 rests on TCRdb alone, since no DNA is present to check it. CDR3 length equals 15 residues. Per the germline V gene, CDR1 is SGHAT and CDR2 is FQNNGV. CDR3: CASTPAPGSQETQYF. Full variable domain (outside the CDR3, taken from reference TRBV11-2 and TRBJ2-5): EAGVAQSPRYKIIEKRQSVAFWCNPISGHATLYWYQQILGQGPKLLIQFQNNGVVDDSQLPKDRFSAERLKGVDSTLKIQPAKLEDSAVYLCASTPAPGSQETQYFGPGTRLLVL.

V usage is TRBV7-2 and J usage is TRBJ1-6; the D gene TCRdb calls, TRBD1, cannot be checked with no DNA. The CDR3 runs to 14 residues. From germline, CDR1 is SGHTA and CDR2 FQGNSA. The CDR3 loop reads CASSPETARPPLHF.

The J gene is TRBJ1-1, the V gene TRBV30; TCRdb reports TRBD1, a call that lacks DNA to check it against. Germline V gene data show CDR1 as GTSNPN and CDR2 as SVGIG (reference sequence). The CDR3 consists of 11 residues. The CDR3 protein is CAWQGNTEAFF.

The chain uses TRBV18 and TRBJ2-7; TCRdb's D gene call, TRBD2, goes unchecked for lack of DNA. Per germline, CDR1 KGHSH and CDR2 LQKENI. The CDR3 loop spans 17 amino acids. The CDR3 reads CASSPGWGDRGSYEQYF.

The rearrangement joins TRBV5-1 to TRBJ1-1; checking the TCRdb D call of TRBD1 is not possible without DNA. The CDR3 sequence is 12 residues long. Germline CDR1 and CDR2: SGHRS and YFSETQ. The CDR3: CASSKQGTEAFF. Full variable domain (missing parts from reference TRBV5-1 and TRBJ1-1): KAGVTQTPRYLIKTRGQQVTLSCSPISGHRSVSWYQQTPGQGLQFLFEYFSETQRNKGNFPGRFSGRQFSNSRSEMNVSTLELGDSALYLCASSKQGTEAFFGQGTRLTVV.